This T cell receptor beta chain was observed in a study of cytomegalovirus exposure and HLA in healthy donors. Points on this clone: As yet, its antigen is unknown.

Both 60 Vbeta primers and 13 Jbeta primers went into the PCR. Method: immunoSEQ multiplex PCR; TCRdb's copy keeps in-frame clones and lacks some. The table lists roughly 120,000 clones, roughly 68% of them singletons, with about 4.4% in the top ten. Notes on the study in general: A later analysis showed that HLA-associated TCR beta chains had undergone more clonal expansion than equally common others.

With 4 bases clipped from V and 0 bases from J, the junction kept 4 bases outside the gene matches. CDR1 is SGHNT, CDR2 YENEEA, per germline. The CDR3 is 16 amino acids. The sequence derives from a woman aged 50 to 60 in good health and CMV-seropositive. Sequencing was done on a sample of PBMCs. The rearrangement links TRBV11-3 to TRBJ2-1, with 9 positions matching TRBD1. The CDR3 loop is CASSSQGQGSYNEQFF. As DNA, the CDR3 is TGTGCCAGCAGCTCCCAGGGACAGGGCTCCTACAATGAGCAGTTCTTC.